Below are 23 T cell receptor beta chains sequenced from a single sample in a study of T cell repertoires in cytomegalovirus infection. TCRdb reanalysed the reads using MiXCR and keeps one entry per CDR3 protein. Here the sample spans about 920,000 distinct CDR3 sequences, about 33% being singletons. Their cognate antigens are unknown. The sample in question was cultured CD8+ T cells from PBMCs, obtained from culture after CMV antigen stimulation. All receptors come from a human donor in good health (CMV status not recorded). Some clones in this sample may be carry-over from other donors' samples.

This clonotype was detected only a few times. Written as DNA, the CDR3 is TGCGCCAGCAGCCTACGGCTCTCTGGGGCCAACGTCCTGACTTTC. It translates to CASSLRLSGANVLTF. V gene TRBV4-3 combines with J gene TRBJ2-6, with no clear D. Germline V CDR1 and CDR2: LGHNA, YSLEER. Trimming pared 4 bases from V and 0 bases from J, leaving 7 bases between. This CDR3 region has 15 residues.

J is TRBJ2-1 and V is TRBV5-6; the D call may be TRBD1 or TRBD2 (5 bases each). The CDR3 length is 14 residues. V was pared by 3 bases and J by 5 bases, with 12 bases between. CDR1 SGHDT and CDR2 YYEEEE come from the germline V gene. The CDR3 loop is CASSWGRPNNEQFF. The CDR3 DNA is TGTGCCAGCAGCTGGGGACGACCGAACAATGAGCAGTTCTTC.

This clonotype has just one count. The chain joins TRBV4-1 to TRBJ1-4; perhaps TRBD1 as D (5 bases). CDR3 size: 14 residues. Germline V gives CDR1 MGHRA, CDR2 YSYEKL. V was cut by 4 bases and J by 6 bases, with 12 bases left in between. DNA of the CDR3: TGCGCCAGCAGCCTGGGACCCTGGGATGAAAAACTGTTTTTT. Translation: CASSLGPWDEKLFF.

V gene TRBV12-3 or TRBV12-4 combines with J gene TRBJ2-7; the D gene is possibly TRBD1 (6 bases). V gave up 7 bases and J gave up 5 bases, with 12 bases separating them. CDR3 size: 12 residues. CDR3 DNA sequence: TGTGCCAGCACCTCTGACAGGAACGAGCAGTACTTC. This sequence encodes CASTSDRNEQYF.

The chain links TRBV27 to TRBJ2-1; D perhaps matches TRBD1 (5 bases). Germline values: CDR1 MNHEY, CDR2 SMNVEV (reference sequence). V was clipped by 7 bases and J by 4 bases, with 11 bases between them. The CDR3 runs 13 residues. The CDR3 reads CASKGWEYNEQFF. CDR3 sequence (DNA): TGTGCCAGCAAGGGGTGGGAATACAATGAGCAGTTCTTC.

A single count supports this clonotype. CDR3 in DNA: TGCGCCAGCAGCCCCCAACTAGCGGGCGAAGAGACCCAGTACTTC. Its translation: CASSPQLAGEETQYF. J is TRBJ2-5 and V is TRBV4-1, with 9 positions matching TRBD2. Germline values: CDR1 MGHRA, CDR2 YSYEKL. The CDR3 totals 15 residues. J lost 3 bases, V lost 4 bases, and 6 bases had no gene match.

CDR3 nucleotides: TGTGCCACCCGAAACCCCGAGAGGGGGGCTGCGTTGGGCTACACCTTC. It codes for CATRNPERGAALGYTF. The chain joins TRBV15 to TRBJ1-2; D might be TRBD1 (6 bases). The CDR3 is 16 amino acids. Looked up from germline, CDR1 is LNHNV and CDR2 is YYDKDF (reference sequence). With 8 bases removed from V and 8 bases from J, the gap between germline ends came to 27 bases.

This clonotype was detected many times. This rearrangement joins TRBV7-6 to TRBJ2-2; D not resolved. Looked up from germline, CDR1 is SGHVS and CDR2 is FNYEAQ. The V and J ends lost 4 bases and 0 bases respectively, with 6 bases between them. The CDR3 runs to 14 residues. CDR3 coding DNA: TGTGCCAGCAGCTCGGACCCGAACACCGGGGAGCTGTTTTTT. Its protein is CASSSDPNTGELFF.

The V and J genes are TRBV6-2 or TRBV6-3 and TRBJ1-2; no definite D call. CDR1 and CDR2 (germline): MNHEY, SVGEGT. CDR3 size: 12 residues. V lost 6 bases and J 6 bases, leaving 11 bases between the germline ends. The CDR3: CASSPGQHGYTF. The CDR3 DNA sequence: TGTGCCAGCAGCCCCGGGCAACATGGCTACACCTTC.

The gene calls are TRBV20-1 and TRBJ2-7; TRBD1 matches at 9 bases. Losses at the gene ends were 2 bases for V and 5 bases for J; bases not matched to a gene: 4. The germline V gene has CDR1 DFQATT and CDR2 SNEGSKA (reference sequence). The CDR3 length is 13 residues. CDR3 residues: CSARTGGADEQYF. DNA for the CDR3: TGCAGTGCTAGAACAGGGGGCGCGGACGAGCAGTACTTC.

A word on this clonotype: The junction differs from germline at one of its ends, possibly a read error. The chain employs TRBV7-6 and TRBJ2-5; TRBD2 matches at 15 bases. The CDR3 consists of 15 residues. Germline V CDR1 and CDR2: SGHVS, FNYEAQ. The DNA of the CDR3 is TGTGCTAGCAGCTATGGACTAGCGGGGGGGGAGACCCAGTACTTC. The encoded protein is CASSYGLAGGETQYF.

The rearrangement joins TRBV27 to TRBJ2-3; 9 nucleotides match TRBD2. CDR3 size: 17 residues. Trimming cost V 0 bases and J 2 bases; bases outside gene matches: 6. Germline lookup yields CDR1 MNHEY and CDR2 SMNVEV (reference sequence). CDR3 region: CASSLSASGALTDTQYF. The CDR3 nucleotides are TGTGCCAGCAGTTTATCGGCTAGCGGGGCCCTCACAGATACGCAGTATTTT.

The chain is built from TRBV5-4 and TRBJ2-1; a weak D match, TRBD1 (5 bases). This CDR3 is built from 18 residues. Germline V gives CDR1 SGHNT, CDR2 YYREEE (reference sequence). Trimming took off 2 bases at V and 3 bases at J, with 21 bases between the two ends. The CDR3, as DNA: TGTGCCAGCAGCTTAGGGCAGGGCCCTGTCTCCAACTACAATGAGCAGTTCTTC. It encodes CASSLGQGPVSNYNEQFF.

This chain's CDR3 is CASRGQGTNYGYTF. CDR3 DNA sequence: TGTGCCAGCAGGGGACAGGGCACTAACTATGGCTACACCTTC. The chain recombines TRBV12-3 or TRBV12-4 with TRBJ1-2; 9 nucleotides agree with TRBD1. With 6 bases clipped from V and 0 bases from J, the junction kept 2 bases outside the gene matches. This CDR3 has 14 residues.

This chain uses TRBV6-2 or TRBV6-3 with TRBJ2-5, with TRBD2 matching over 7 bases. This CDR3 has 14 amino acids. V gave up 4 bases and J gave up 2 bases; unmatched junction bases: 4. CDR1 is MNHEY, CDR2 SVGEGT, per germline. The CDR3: CASSFSGQQETQYF. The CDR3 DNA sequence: TGTGCCAGCAGTTTTAGCGGGCAGCAAGAGACCCAGTACTTC.

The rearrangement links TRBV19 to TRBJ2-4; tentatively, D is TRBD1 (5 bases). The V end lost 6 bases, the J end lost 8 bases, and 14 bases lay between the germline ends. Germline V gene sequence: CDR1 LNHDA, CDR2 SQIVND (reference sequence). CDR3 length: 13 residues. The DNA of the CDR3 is TGTGCCAGTAGCTGGACACGTCGGGACATTCAGTACTTC. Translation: CASSWTRRDIQYF.

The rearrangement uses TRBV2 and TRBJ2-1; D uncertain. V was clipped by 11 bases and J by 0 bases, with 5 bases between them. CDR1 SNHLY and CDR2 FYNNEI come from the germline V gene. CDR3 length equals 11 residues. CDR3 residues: CAVDSYNEQFF. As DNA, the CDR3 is TGTGCCGTGGACTCCTACAATGAGCAGTTCTTC.

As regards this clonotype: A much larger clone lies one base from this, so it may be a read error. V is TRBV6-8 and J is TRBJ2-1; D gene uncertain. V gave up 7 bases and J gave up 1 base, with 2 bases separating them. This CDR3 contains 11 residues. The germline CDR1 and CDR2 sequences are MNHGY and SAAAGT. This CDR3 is CASISYNEQFF. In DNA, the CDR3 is TGTGCCAGCATTTCCTACAATGAGCAGTTCTTC.

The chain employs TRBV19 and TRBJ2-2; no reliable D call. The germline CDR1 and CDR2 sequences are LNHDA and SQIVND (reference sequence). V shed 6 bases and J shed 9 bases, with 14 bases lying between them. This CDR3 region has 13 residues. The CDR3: CASSQKKIRELFF. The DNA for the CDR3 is TGTGCCAGTAGCCAAAAGAAAATCAGGGAGCTGTTTTTT.

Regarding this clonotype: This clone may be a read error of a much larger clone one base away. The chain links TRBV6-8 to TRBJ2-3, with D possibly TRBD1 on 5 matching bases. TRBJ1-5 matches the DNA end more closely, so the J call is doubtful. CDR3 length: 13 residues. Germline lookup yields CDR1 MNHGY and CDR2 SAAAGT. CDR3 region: CAISGGSTDTQHF. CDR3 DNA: TGTGCCATCTCGGGGGGGAGCACAGATACGCAGCATTTT.

The CDR3 spells CASSLEGGLAYLGEQYV. Written as DNA, the CDR3 is TGTGCCAGCAGCTTAGAGGGGGGACTAGCCTACCTGGGGGAGCAGTACGTC. The rearrangement joins TRBV7-6 to TRBJ2-7, with 9 bases matching TRBD2. Trimming took 1 base from V and 7 from J; bases not matched to a gene: 14. The CDR3 consists of 17 residues. CDR1 SGHVS and CDR2 FNYEAQ come from the germline V gene.

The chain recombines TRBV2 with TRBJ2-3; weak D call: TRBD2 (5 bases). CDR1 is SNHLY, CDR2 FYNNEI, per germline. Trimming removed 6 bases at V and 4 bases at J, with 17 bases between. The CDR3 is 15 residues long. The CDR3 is CASRGEGPLPDTQYF. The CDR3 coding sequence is TGTGCCAGCAGGGGAGAGGGCCCGCTCCCAGATACGCAGTATTTT. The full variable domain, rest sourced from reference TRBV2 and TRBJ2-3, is EPEVTQTPSHQVTQMGQEVILRCVPISNHLYFYWYRQILGQKVEFLVSFYNNEISEKSEIFDDQFSVERPDGSNFTLKIRSTKLEDSAMYFCASRGEGPLPDTQYFGPGTRLTVL.

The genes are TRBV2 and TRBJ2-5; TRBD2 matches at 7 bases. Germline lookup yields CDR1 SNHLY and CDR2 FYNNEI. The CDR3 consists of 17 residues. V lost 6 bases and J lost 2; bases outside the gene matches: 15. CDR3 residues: CASRPLGTLADQETQYF. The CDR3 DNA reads TGTGCCAGCAGGCCCTTAGGTACGCTAGCGGATCAAGAGACCCAGTACTTC.